This T cell receptor beta chain was documented in a study of T cell changes during pregnancy in multiple sclerosis. The repertoire was sequenced with immunoSEQ multiplex PCR; TCRdb's copy has only in-frame clones and lacks some. This table holds around 80,000 clones, about 91% found once. Per the germline V gene, CDR1 is MNHEY and CDR2 is SVGAGI. The CDR3 extends over 15 amino acids. Trimming took 6 bases from V and 0 from J; bases not matched to a gene: 6. This clonotype originated in a female donor with multiple sclerosis, enrolled in a pregnancy study. The rearrangement joins TRBV6-5 to TRBJ2-7; TRBD1 matches at 9 bases. Sequenced here: peripheral blood, sampled before pregnancy. CDR3 DNA: TGTGCCAGCAGCTCGACAGGGGGTAGCTCCTACGAGCAGTACTTC. As protein: CASSSTGGSSYEQYF.